Each of the 10 T cell receptor beta chains below was sequenced from the same sample in a study of blood T cell repertoires in COVID-19. Data came from immunoSEQ multiplex PCR; TCRdb stores just in-frame clones and leaves some out. The sample has approximately 210,000 clones; approximately 89% are singletons. Sequences were obtained from peripheral blood. Receptors were obtained from a woman aged 35 to 49 with acute or convalescent COVID-19.

CDR3 residues: CAWSSGGPNEQFF. The DNA for the CDR3 is TGTGCCTGGAGTTCCGGGGGTCCCAATGAGCAGTTCTTC. The gene calls are TRBV30 and TRBJ2-1, with a tentative D call TRBD2 (6 bases). The CDR3 totals 13 residues. V was cut by 2 bases and J by 6 bases, with 11 bases left in between. The V gene's germline CDR1 is GTSNPN and CDR2 SVGIG (reference sequence).

The chain combines TRBV19 with TRBJ1-3; the D is unclear. Looked up from germline, CDR1 is LNHDA and CDR2 is SQIVND (reference sequence). The CDR3 has 13 residues. V was clipped by 9 bases and J by 0 bases, with 9 bases between them. The CDR3 DNA sequence: TGTGCCAGCGGTAGCTACTCTGGAAACACCATATATTTT. Encoded protein: CASGSYSGNTIYF.

This clone came up once. The chain uses TRBV19 and TRBJ1-1; D unresolved. CDR3 length: 14 amino acids. The V gene lost 0 bases and the J gene lost 1 base, with 6 bases spanning the gap. The germline V gene encodes CDR1 LNHDA and CDR2 SQIVND (reference sequence). CDR3 DNA: TGTGCCAGTAGTATAGAGAGCCGGAACACTGAAGCTTTCTTT. It encodes CASSIESRNTEAFF.

V is TRBV21-1 and J is TRBJ2-5; the D call of TRBD2 is as the table states it, not checked on the DNA. TRBV21-1 is shown as a pseudogene. CDR3 length equals 16 residues. The CDR3 DNA sequence: TGTGCCAGCAGCCAAAGGGGGACTAGCGCCCAAGAGACCCAGTACTTC. It specifies CASSQRGTSAQETQYF.

Only one count was recorded for this clone. This chain connects TRBV7-2 to TRBJ1-1, with D possibly matching TRBD1 (5 bases). Germline loops: CDR1 SGHTA, CDR2 FQGNSA. CDR3 length: 17 residues. V lost 4 bases to trimming and J lost 1 base, with 19 bases between them. DNA of the CDR3: TGTGCCAGCAGCTATATATCCTCCTCCAGGGCGAACACTGAAGCTTTCTTT. Encoded protein: CASSYISSSRANTEAFF.

The chain joins TRBV19 to TRBJ1-1; D remains ambiguous. Per germline, CDR1 LNHDA and CDR2 SQIVND (reference sequence). The CDR3 spans 17 residues. V was cut by 3 bases and J by 0 bases, with 17 bases left in between. The CDR3 is CASSIIPGLAMNTEAFF. In DNA form, the CDR3 reads TGTGCCAGTAGTATCATCCCGGGTTTAGCAATGAACACTGAAGCTTTCTTT.

This clone was seen a few times. The chain employs TRBV5-1 and TRBJ2-1, with 13 bases that match TRBD2. This CDR3 is 15 amino acids long. Germline V gene data show CDR1 as SGHRS and CDR2 as YFSETQ. J lost 9 bases, V lost 3 bases, and 6 bases had no gene match. CDR3 sequence reads: CASSSGTSGAGEQFF. CDR3 sequence (DNA): TGCGCCAGCAGCTCCGGGACTAGCGGGGCCGGTGAGCAGTTCTTC.

V is TRBV6-6 and J is TRBJ2-1; 9 nucleotides match TRBD1. The CDR3 consists of 14 residues. CDR1 MNHNY and CDR2 SVGAGI come from the germline V gene (reference sequence). V lost 5 bases and J lost 9; bases outside the gene matches: 8. CDR3 sequence reads: CASSPGQGKGEQFF. DNA of the CDR3: TGTGCCAGCAGTCCCGGACAGGGGAAGGGTGAGCAGTTCTTC.

This clone was recorded once. This chain connects TRBV27 to TRBJ1-2; D is perhaps TRBD1 (6 bases). The CDR3 contains 14 residues. With 6 bases removed from V and 4 bases from J, the gap between germline ends came to 15 bases. Germline V gives CDR1 MNHEY, CDR2 SMNVEV (reference sequence). CDR3 coding DNA: TGTGCCAGCAGCCTATCGGACAGCCTCTATGGCTACACCTTC. Its translation is CASSLSDSLYGYTF.

The rearrangement uses TRBV30 and TRBJ1-5; D is unresolved. CDR3 length: 13 residues. Germline CDR1 GTSNPN, CDR2 SVGIG (reference sequence). Trimming stripped 3 bases from V and 4 bases from J, with 10 bases between. As DNA, the CDR3 is TGTGCCTGGAGCGCGGAGTTTAATCAGCCCCAGCATTTT. Its translation: CAWSAEFNQPQHF.